Reported below is one T cell receptor (beta chain). This record belongs to a study of blood T cell repertoires in COVID-19. Turning to the study itself: Samples representing acute and convalescent COVID-19 were sourced from the United States, Italy and Spain. Nucleic acid was either cDNA or gDNA, and it came from T cells, B-cell-depleted T cells, or PBMCs.

Per the study methods: Amplification from reference gene primers served as the basis for estimated nucleated cell counts. Assay: immunoSEQ multiplex PCR; the TCRdb copy retains only in-frame clones and omits some. The D gene and trimming were derived from the DNA, and the V and J assignments and clone size from that table. The top ten hold roughly 1.6% of the sample, which has around 260,000 clones, more than 75% seen once. Sequencing was performed on peripheral blood. The receptor was isolated from a woman aged 40 to 55 who had recovered from COVID-19.

This CDR3 reads CASSDPGTGVGEKLFF. In nucleotides, the CDR3 is TGTGCCAGCTCAGACCCCGGGACAGGGGTGGGTGAAAAACTGTTTTTT. This chain connects TRBV18 to TRBJ1-4; TRBD1 aligns across 10 bases. The CDR3 sequence is 16 residues long. The ends lost 5 bases at V and 7 bases at J; junction bases unmatched: 10. CDR1 is KGHSH and CDR2 is LQKENI in the germline V gene. Looking up the rest from reference TRBV18 and TRBJ1-4 gives the full variable domain: NAGVMQNPRHLVRRRGQEARLRCSPMKGHSHVYWYRQLPEEGLKFMVYLQKENIIDESGMPKERFSAEFPKEGPSILRIQQVVRGDSAAYFCASSDPGTGVGEKLFFGSGTQLSVL.